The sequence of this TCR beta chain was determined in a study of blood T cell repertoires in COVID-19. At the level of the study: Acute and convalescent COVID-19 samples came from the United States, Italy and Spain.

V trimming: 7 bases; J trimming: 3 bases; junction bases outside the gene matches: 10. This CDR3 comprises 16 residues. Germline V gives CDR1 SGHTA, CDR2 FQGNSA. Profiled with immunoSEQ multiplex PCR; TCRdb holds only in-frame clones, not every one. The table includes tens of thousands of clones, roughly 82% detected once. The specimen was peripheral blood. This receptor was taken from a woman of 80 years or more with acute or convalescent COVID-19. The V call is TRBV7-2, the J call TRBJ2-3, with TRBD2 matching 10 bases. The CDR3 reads CASTLRLAGVTDTQYF. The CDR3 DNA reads TGTGCCAGCACCCTTAGACTAGCGGGCGTTACAGATACGCAGTATTTT.